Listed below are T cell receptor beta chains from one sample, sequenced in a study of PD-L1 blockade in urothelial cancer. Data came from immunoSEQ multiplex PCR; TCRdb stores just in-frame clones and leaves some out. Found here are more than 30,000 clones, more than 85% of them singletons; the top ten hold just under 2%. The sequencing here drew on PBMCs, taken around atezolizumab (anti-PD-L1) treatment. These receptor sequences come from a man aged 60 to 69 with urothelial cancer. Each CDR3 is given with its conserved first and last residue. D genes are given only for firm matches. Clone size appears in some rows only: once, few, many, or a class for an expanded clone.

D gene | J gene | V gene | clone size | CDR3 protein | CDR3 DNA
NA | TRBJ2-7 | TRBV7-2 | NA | CASSLVGGRVYYEQYF | TGTGCCAGCAGCTTAGTCGGTGGCAGGGTTTACTACGAGCAGTACTTC
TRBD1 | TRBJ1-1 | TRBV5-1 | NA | CASTTGGLNTEAFF | TGCGCCAGCACGACAGGGGGATTGAACACTGAAGCTTTCTTT
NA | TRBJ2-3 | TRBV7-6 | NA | CASSSWRDANTQYF | TGTGCCAGCAGCTCCTGGAGGGACGCAAATACGCAGTATTTT
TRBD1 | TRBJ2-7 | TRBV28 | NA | CASSLGGQDIYEQYF | TGTGCCAGCAGTTTAGGGGGACAGGACATTTACGAGCAGTACTTC
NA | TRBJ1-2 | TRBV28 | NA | CASSLAGPDYGYTF | TGTGCCAGCAGTTTAGCAGGCCCGGACTATGGCTACACCTTC
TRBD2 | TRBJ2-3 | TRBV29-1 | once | CSVEKAGGRGDTQYF | TGCAGCGTTGAGAAAGCGGGGGGCAGGGGAGATACGCAGTATTTT
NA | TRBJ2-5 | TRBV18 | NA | CASSQTGIQETQYF | TGTGCCAGCTCACAGACAGGCATTCAAGAGACCCAGTACTTC
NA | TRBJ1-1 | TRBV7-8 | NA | CASSLTSEAFF | TGTGCCAGCAGCTTAACCAGTGAAGCTTTCTTT
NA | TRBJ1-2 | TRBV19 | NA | CASSGGARYGYTF | TGTGCCAGTAGTGGGGGGGCCCGCTATGGCTACACCTTC
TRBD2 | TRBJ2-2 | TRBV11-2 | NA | CASSPTARELNAGELFF | TGTGCCAGCAGCCCGACGGCGCGGGAGCTTAACGCCGGGGAGCTGTTTTTT
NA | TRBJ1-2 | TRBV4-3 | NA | CASSRSGGSANYGYTF | TGCGCCAGCAGCCGTTCCGGGGGTTCGGCTAACTATGGCTACACCTTC
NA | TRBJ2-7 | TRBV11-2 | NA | CASSFGLTSYEQYF | TGTGCCAGCAGCTTTGGCCTCACCTCCTACGAGCAGTACTTC
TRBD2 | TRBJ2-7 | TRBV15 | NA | CATSRGGLAGSYEQYF | TGTGCCACCAGCAGGGGGGGACTAGCGGGCTCCTACGAGCAGTACTTC
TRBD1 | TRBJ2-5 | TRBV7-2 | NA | CASSLKGIRGETQYF | TGTGCCAGCAGCTTAAAAGGAATCAGGGGGGAGACCCAGTACTTC
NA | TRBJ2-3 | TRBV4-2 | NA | CASSQDGEASAHRDTQYF | TGTGCCAGCAGCCAAGACGGTGAGGCTAGCGCGCATCGGGATACGCAGTATTTT
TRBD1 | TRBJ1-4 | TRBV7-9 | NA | CASSLTGGRTNEKLFF | TGTGCCAGCAGCCTGACAGGGGGTAGGACTAATGAAAAACTGTTTTTT
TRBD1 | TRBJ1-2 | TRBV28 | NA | CASSWDSLNYGYTF | TGTGCCAGCAGTTGGGACAGTCTAAACTATGGCTACACCTTC
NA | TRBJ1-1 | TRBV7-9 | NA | CASSLSGNTEAFF | TGTGCCAGCAGCTTATCCGGGAACACTGAAGCTTTCTTT
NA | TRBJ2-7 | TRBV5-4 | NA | CASSFRSSYEQYF | TGTGCCAGCAGCTTTCGATCTAGCTACGAGCAGTACTTC
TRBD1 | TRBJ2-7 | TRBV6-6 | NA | CASSYRGREQYF | TGTGCCAGCAGCTACAGGGGGCGGGAGCAGTACTTC
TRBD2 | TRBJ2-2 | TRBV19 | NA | CASSAGLAGRRATGELFF | TGTGCCAGTAGTGCGGGCCTAGCGGGGAGGAGGGCCACCGGGGAGCTGTTTTTT
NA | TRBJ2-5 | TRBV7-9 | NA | CASTFWDFLETQYF | TGTGCCAGCACCTTCTGGGACTTTCTAGAGACCCAGTACTTC
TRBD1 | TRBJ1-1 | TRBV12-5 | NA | CASTDRAIKEAFF | TGTGCTAGCACCGACAGGGCAATTAAGGAAGCTTTCTTT
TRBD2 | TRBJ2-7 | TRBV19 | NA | CASSRLAGETEQYF | TGTGCCAGTAGCCGACTAGCGGGGGAAACCGAGCAGTACTTC
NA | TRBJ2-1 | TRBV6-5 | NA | CASRRSGIYNEQFF | TGTGCCAGCAGGCGCTCGGGGATCTACAATGAGCAGTTCTTC
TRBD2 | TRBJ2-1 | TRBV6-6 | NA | CASGGVSGRAYNEQFF | TGTGCCAGCGGGGGAGTTAGCGGGAGAGCGTACAATGAGCAGTTCTTC
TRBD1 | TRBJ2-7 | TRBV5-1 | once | CASSPTGGGYEQYF | TGCGCCAGCAGCCCGACAGGGGGCGGATACGAGCAGTACTTC
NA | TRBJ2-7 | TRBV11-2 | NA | CASSLEIFAAQGYEQYF | TGTGCCAGCAGCTTAGAGATCTTTGCCGCCCAGGGCTACGAGCAGTACTTC
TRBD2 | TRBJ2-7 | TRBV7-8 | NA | CASSLSLAGGTYEQYF | TGTGCCAGCAGCCTTTCCCTAGCGGGGGGGACCTACGAGCAGTACTTC
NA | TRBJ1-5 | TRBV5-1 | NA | CASSLGDSLSNQPQHF | TGCGCCAGCAGCTTGGGAGACAGTCTTAGCAATCAGCCCCAGCATTTT
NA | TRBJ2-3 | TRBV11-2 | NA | CASSVVTDTQYF | TGTGCCAGCAGCGTAGTAACAGATACGCAGTATTTT
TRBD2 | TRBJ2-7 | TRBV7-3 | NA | CASSPVAGGEDEQYF | TGTGCCAGCAGCCCCGTAGCGGGGGGAGAGGACGAGCAGTACTTC
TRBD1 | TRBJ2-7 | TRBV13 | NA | CASSYRDSIYEQYF | TGTGCCAGCAGCTACCGGGACAGTATCTACGAGCAGTACTTC
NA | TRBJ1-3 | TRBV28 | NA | CASSLTENTIYF | TGTGCCAGCAGTTTAACTGAGAACACCATATATTTT
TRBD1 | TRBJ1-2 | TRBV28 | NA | CASRTQGLPVGGYTF | TGTGCCAGCAGGACACAGGGGCTTCCCGTAGGTGGCTACACCTTC
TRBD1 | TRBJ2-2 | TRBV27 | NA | CASSPGQGRGTGELFF | TGTGCCAGCAGTCCCGGACAGGGTAGAGGCACCGGGGAGCTGTTTTTT
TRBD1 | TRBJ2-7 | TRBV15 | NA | CATGDRAYEQYF | TGTGCCACCGGGGACAGGGCCTACGAGCAGTACTTC
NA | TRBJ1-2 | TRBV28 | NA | CASSAPGSYGYTF | TGTGCCAGCAGCGCCCCAGGGTCCTATGGCTACACCTTC
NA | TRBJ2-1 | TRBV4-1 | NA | CASSLDRRREQFF | TGCGCCAGCAGCCTAGACAGGAGGCGGGAGCAGTTCTTC
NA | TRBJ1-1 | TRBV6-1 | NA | CASRERGPNTEAFF | TGTGCCAGCAGGGAGCGGGGGCCGAACACTGAAGCTTTCTTT
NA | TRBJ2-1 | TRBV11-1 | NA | CASSLVPSGRIWEQFF | TGTGCCAGCAGCTTAGTACCAAGCGGGCGAATATGGGAGCAGTTCTTC
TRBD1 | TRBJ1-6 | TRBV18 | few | CASSPTTGGKDSPLHF | TGTGCCAGCTCACCAACAACAGGGGGGAAAGACTCACCCCTCCACTTT
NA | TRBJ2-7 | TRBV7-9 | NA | CASSPDSNDEQYF | TGTGCCAGCAGTCCCGACTCGAACGACGAGCAGTACTTC
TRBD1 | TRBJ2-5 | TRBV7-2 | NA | CASSWDSGETQYF | TGTGCCAGCAGCTGGGACAGTGGAGAGACCCAGTACTTC
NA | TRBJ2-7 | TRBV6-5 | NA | CASSYTRLPYEQYF | TGTGCCAGCAGTTACACCAGATTACCCTACGAGCAGTACTTC
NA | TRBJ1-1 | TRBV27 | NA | CASSSYRLTGREARSLNTEAFF | TGTGCCAGCAGTTCGTACAGGCTAACAGGGAGAGAGGCTAGGTCACTCAACACTGAAGCTTTCTTT
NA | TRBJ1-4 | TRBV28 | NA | CASSPDTTTNEKLFF | TGTGCCAGCAGTCCGGACACCACAACTAATGAAAAACTGTTTTTT
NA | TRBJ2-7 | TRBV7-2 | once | CASSPRTGAYEQYF | TGTGCCAGCAGCCCACGGACGGGAGCCTACGAGCAGTACTTC
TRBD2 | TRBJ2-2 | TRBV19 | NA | CASSIDSGGLTGELFF | TGTGCCAGTAGTATCGATAGCGGGGGACTCACCGGGGAGCTGTTTTTT
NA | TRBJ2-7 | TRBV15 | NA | CATSRSSDSSYEQYF | TGTGCCACCAGCAGAAGTTCGGACAGCTCCTACGAGCAGTACTTC